This T cell receptor beta chain was observed in a study of early T cells in non-severe SARS-CoV-2 infection. Researchers attached unique molecular identifiers to individual cDNA molecules. TCRdb reprocessed the 5' RACE reads via MiXCR and lists one record per CDR3 protein. The table records tens of thousands of distinct CDR3 sequences, approximately 6.3% of them present only once. V gave up 4 bases and J gave up 6 bases, with 12 bases separating them. The germline gives CDR1 LGHDT, CDR2 YNNKEL (reference sequence). This CDR3 is built from 14 residues. This clonotype showed up many times. The sequencing used whole blood, collected at baseline. This TCR derives from an adult who was a healthcare worker with PCR-confirmed SARS-CoV-2 infection or an uninfected control (not recorded which). The chain carries TRBV3-1 and TRBJ2-2, with D hard to call. This CDR3 reads CASSRAIRAGELFF. The CDR3 region has the DNA TGTGCCAGCAGCCGGGCTATTAGAGCCGGGGAGCTGTTTTTT.